This T cell receptor (beta chain) was sequenced for a study of Tregs in tolerant kidney transplant recipients. The germline V and J ends were trimmed by 3 bases and 3 bases, with 14 bases remaining between them. The CDR3 loop spans 15 amino acids. CDR1 and CDR2 from the germline V gene are SEHNR and FQNEAQ (reference sequence). Libraries were prepared by immunoSEQ multiplex PCR; TCRdb keeps only in-frame clonotypes and omits some of them. The sample has 110,000 or so clones; 85% to 95% are singletons. The chain carries TRBV7-9 and TRBJ2-5; the D is unclear. Sequencing was done on a sample of CD4+ T cells from blood. The clonotype comes from a human donor in good health. For the CDR3, the DNA is TGTGCCAGCAGCTTTCCCCGACGTGCAAAAGAGACCCAGTACTTC. Protein product: CASSFPRRAKETQYF.